The sequence of this T cell receptor beta chain was determined in a study of blood T cell repertoires in COVID-19. V lost 2 bases and J lost 14, with 7 bases in between. Looked up from germline, CDR1 is LGHDT and CDR2 is YNNKEL (reference sequence). This CDR3 has 11 residues. In the study's own analysis: It was from reference gene primer amplification that nucleated cell counts were estimated. Only in-frame clones appear in the TCRdb table, and some are missing; sequencing was by immunoSEQ multiplex PCR. That table gives V, J and clone size, and the DNA gave D and trimming. The table lists 350,000 to 500,000 clones, roughly 88% of them singletons.

This sequence was found in a woman between 18 and 29 years old who had been exposed to COVID-19. Specimen: PBMCs or T cells enriched from blood (not recorded which). The rearrangement joins TRBV3-1 (or the pseudogene TRBV3-2) to TRBJ1-6; D unresolved. CDR3 nucleotide sequence: TGTGCCAGCAGCCAAAAAAGCTCCCTCCACTTT. It yields the protein CASSQKSSLHF.